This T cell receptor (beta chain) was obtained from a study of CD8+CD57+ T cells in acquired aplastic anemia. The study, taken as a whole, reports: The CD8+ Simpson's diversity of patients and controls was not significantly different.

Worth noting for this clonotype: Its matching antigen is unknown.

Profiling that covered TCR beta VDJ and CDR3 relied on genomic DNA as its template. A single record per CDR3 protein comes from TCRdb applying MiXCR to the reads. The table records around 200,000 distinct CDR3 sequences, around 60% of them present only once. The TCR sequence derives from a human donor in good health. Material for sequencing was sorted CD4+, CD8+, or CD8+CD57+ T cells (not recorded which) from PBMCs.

The CDR3 bases are TGTGCCAGCAGCGTAGGACAGGGGTTAGAGACCCAGTACTTC. Its protein is CASSVGQGLETQYF. The chain couples TRBV9 to TRBJ2-5, with 8 bases identical to TRBD1. The V segment lost 0 bases and the J segment 4 bases; nucleotides outside the gene matches: 2. The germline V gene has CDR1 SGDLS and CDR2 YYNGEE. The CDR3 totals 14 residues.